One T cell receptor beta chain is described in this entry. Its antigen is currently not known. No much larger clone exists at a distance of one base, and base qualities are not known. The data belong to a study of blood T cell repertoires in COVID-19 (TCRdb year 2020). For context, the study as a whole: The collaborator samples originated in the United States, Italy and Spain and spanned the acute and convalescent phases of COVID-19. The material from the prospective study consisted of cDNA or gDNA derived from T cells, B-cell-depleted T cells, or PBMCs. Deeply sampled blood TCRbeta repertoires from subjects exposed to, actively infected with, or recovered from COVID-19 were included in the dataset. The repertoires were released in a freely available public database intended as a resource for research on the immune response to SARS-CoV-2. Samples came from the ongoing ImmuneRACE study (first 160 participants) plus 1,254 subjects from 6 global collaborators. Nearly every sample came with metadata listing a de-identified subject ID, COVID-19 status, age in years and sex. Where HLA class I and class II types were available, the types were taken from metadata supplied by the sample provider, not from assay-based typing.

The study at large found these results: How much clinical and demographic metadata was included differed by source and by participant, and the metadata was provided uncurated.

TCRbeta CDR3 regions were amplified from genomic DNA by means of the immunoSEQ Assay, a bias-controlled multiplex PCR. The source study handled its data this way. The number of nucleated cells in each sample was estimated by amplification of reference gene primers within the assay. To quantify the absolute abundance of each unique TCRbeta CDR3 rearrangement, sequence reads were collapsed and filtered. Productive Simpson clonality was computed per sample as the square root of Simpson's diversity index over productive rearrangements. As stored in TCRdb, this immuneACCESS dataset retains in-frame rearrangements with V and J assigned. A fraction of the clones does not appear; measured against another copy, unresolved V genes explain less than half of the discrepancy, and the remainder lacks a known reason. Clone size and the V and J calls come from that table; the DNA yielded D and trimming. Within this sample are 350,000 or so clones, with approximately 91% of them counted one time only. The top ten hold over 0.9% of the sample.

Participants in the prospective study were aged about 18 to 95 years, lived in about two dozen United States geographic areas, and enrolled through a virtual design. In the prospective study, participants were assigned to cohorts based on the clinical history participants reported in a screening survey and a study questionnaire. Exposed participants had been in contact with someone with a PCR-confirmed or clinician-diagnosed COVID-19 case within 2 weeks of study entry. Mobile phlebotomists in the prospective study collected whole blood, serum and a nasopharyngeal or oropharyngeal swab from every participant. Additional blood draws and questionnaires over an approximately 2-month period could optionally be provided by prospective study participants. Blood samples from the prospective study were shipped frozen or at room temperature prior to DNA extraction. This clonotype was sampled from a woman younger than 45 who had been exposed to COVID-19. Sequenced sample: PBMCs or T cells enriched from blood (not recorded which).

The CDR3 amino acid sequence is: CASRIAGFNSYEQYF. The nucleotides are TGTGCCAGTAGGATCGCAGGGTTTAATTCCTACGAGCAGTACTTC. This receptor chain uses TRBV19 and TRBJ2-7, with a tentative D gene TRBD1 over 5 matching bases. The CDR3 spans 15 residues, from the cysteine through the phenylalanine. The read is trimmed to its CDR3 DNA, 45 bases read in frame from base 1. From the germline V gene (reference sequence), CDR1 is LNHDA and CDR2 is SQIVND. V is shortened by 6 bases, J by 1 base, and the region joining them spans 16 bases.